The rows below give T cell receptor beta chains drawn from one sample of a study of tumor-infiltrating lymphocytes in primary liver carcinoma. Each CDR3 protein is one row after TCRdb ran MiXCR on the multiplex PCR reads. In the table there are some 130,000 distinct CDR3 sequences, about two thirds of which are singletons. The sequencing input was tumor-adjacent normal liver tissue. These receptors were taken from a woman in her fifties or sixties with primary liver carcinoma and hepatitis B virus infection. Both conserved end residues are part of each CDR3. The D gene is left open where the match is weak. Clone size is shown for a subset of rows, as once, few, many or a class of expanded clone.

clone_size,j_call,d_call,v_call,cdr3_aa,cdr3_nt
few,TRBJ2-7,-,TRBV10-3,CATRGQSVSYEQYF,TGTGCCACCAGGGGCCAGTCGGTCTCCTACGAGCAGTACTTC
-,TRBJ2-1,TRBD1,TRBV6-2/TRBV6-3,CPSSYLIGDRGHNEQFF,TGTCCCAGCAGTTACCTTATAGGGGACAGGGGACACAATGAGCAGTTCTTC
-,TRBJ2-3,TRBD1,TRBV6-1,CASTWDRSGDTQYF,TGTGCCAGCACCTGGGACAGGTCAGGAGATACGCAATATTTT
-,TRBJ1-5,-,TRBV5-6,CASSLALGNQHQHF,TGTGCCAGCAGCTTGGCCCTGGGGAATCAGCACCAGCATTTC
-,TRBJ2-7,-,TRBV6-1,CACSEEAQEYF,TGTGCCTGTAGTGAAGAGGCACAAGAGTACTTC
once,TRBJ2-3,-,TRBV21-1,CASSNPPGILARGPGDTQYF,TGTGCCAGCAGTAACCCCCCAGGGATACTAGCGAGAGGGCCAGGAGATACGCAGTATTTT
-,TRBJ1-5,-,TRBV11-3,CTSNLTANQPQHF,TGTACCAGCAACTTAACTGCCAATCAGCCCCAGCATTTT
few,TRBJ2-5,TRBD1,TRBV7-9,CASSADRGRVEAQYF,TGTGCCAGCAGCGCGGACAGGGGGCGGGTTGAGGCCCAGTACTTC
-,TRBJ2-7,-,TRBV19,CANSHGGTYEQYF,TGTGCCAATAGTCATGGGGGGACCTACGAGCAGTACTTC
-,TRBJ1-4,-,TRBV6-6,CASSNRVYNEKLFF,TGTGCCAGTAGTAACAGGGTCTATAATGAAAAACTGTTTTTT
-,TRBJ1-5,-,TRBV6-1,CVSGAQANQPQHF,TGTGTCAGCGGTGCTCAGGCTAATCAGCCCCAGCATTTT
many,TRBJ2-7,TRBD1,TRBV29-1,CSVEEGDRGTYEQYF,TGCAGCGTTGAAGAGGGGGACAGGGGGACGTACGAGCAGTACTTC
-,TRBJ1-4,-,TRBV12-3/TRBV12-4,CASSLVWSGVDEKLFF,TGTGCCAGCAGTTTGGTCTGGAGCGGGGTGGATGAAAAACTGTTTTTT
once,TRBJ1-2,-,TRBV20-1,CSASLGHYGYTF,TGCAGTGCTAGTCTGGGTCACTATGGCTACACCTTC
-,TRBJ2-3,-,TRBV11-2,CASSSPAASVHTDTQYF,TGTGCCAGCAGCTCCCCCGCCGCTAGCGTACACACAGATACGCAGTATTTT
few,TRBJ2-1,TRBD2,TRBV24-1,CATSAPLGLGSANEQFF,TGTGCCACCAGTGCACCCTTGGGACTAGGATCCGCGAATGAGCAGTTCTTC
-,TRBJ1-3,-,TRBV29-1,CSVGSTVSGNTIHF,TGCAGCGTTGGATCGACAGTCTCTGGGAACACCATACACTTT
-,TRBJ2-5,-,TRBV28,CTSSLSGTSKETQYF,TGTACCAGCAGTCTCTCCGGGACATCTAAAGAGACCCAGTACTTC
-,TRBJ2-6,-,TRBV6-1,CASSYSEASGANALAF,TGTGCCAGCAGTTACTCCGAGGCCTCTGGGGCCAACGCCCTGGCTTTC
-,TRBJ1-5,TRBD1,TRBV11-2,CVNSLDRGAQPQHF,TGTGTCAACAGCTTAGACAGGGGGGCCCAGCCCCAGCATTTT
few,TRBJ2-3,-,TRBV11-2,CASSFTRPTQYF,TGTGCCAGCAGCTTCACTCGGCCCACGCAGTATTTT
many,TRBJ2-5,-,TRBV14,CASSRGQWETQYF,TGTGCCAGCAGCCGAGGTCAGTGGGAGACCCAGTACTTC
once,TRBJ2-7,-,TRBV13,CASSIYRRYYEQYF,TGTGCCAGTAGCATCTACCGCCGCTACTACGAGCAGTACTTC